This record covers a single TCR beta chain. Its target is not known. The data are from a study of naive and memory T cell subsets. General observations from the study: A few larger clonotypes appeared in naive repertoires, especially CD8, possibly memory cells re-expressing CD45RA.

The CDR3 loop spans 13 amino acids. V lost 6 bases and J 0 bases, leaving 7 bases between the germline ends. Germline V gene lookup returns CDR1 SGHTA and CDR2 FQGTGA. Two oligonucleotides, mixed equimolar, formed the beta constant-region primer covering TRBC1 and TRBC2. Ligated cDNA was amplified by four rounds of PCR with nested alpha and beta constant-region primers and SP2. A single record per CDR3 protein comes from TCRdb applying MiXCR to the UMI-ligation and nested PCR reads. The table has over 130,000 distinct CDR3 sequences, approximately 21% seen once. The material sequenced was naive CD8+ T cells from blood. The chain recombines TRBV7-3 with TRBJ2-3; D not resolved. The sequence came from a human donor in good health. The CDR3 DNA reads TGTGCCAGCAGATCGGACAGCACAGATACGCAGTATTTT. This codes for CASRSDSTDTQYF.